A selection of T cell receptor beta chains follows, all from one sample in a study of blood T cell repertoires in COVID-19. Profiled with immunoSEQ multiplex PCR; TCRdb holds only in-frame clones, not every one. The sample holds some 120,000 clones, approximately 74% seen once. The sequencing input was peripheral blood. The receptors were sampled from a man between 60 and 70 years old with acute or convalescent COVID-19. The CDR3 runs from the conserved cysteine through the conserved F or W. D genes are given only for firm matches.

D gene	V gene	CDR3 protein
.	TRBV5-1	CASRQGGESNQPQHF
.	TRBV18	CASSPRRDTEAFF
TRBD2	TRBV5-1	CASCDQAGVPDTQYF
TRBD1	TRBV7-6	CASSLGTGGTGTEAFF
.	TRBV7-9	CASSLKSTGAFF
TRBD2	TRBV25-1	CASTDGTSIYNEQFF
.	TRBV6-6	CASSPRWRDGYSNQPQHF
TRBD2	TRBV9	CASSTTGTSGEQYF
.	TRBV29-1	CSVAQGSNQPQHF
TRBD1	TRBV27	CASSSARQGRTGFYGYTF
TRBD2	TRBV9	CASSPSLVSGGTGELFF
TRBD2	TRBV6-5	CASSPSGGSTDTQYF
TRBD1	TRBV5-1	CASSLLGGASGELFF
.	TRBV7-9	CASSLEGAVGTEAFF
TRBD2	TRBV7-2	CASNPGTSGQSTYEQYF
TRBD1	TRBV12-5	CASGSETRDRSSNYGYTF
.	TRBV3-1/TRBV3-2	CASSQEDRSQAFF
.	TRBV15	CATSRDRGIGEKLFF
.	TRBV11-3	CASSLGGQYNEQFF
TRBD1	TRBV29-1	CSVDSGGMQTQYF
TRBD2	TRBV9	CASSSSGTSETDTQYF
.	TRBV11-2	CASSLRTDGYTF
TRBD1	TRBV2	CASSRDRGNNSPLHF
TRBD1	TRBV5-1	CASSTDRVTGELFF
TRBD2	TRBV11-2	CASSLTFSGGRETQYF
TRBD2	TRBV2	CASSEGQREGPETQYF
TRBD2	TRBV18	CASSGSGADTQYF
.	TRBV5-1	CASSSGPGSHNSPLHF
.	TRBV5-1	CASSTQGNTEAFF
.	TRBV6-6	CASSYSPGVDGYTF
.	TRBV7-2	CASSLGGLTDTQYF
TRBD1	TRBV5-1	CASSRTGTATDTQYF
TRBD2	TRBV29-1	CSITSGRSEQFF
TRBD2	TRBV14	CASSGASGFTGELFF
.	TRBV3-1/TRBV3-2	CASSQAVQETQYF
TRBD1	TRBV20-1	CSARGLNTIYF
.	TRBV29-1	CSVGGPGSTDTQYF
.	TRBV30	CAWSVLLNSYEQYF
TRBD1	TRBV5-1	CASSLFGTGIDEQFF
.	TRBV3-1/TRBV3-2	CASSRKRYPAAYNEQFF
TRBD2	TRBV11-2	CASSSGTSGGNEQFF
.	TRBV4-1	CASSRGGGGTYNEQFF